This TCR beta chain was obtained from a study of blood T cells in healthy people across ages. Study observations and caveats: Compared with aged donors, long-lived donors showed fewer expanded clones, suggesting selection.

A J-beta primer mix and a sample-barcoded 5' primer were used in a second PCR of roughly 6 to 11 cycles. Each cDNA was tagged by a template-switch adaptor containing 12 random nucleotides. TCRdb ran MiXCR on the 5' RACE reads and lists one entry per CDR3 protein. The data hold around 790,000 distinct CDR3 sequences, with under 45% observed a single time. From germline, CDR1 is SEHNR and CDR2 FQNEAQ (reference sequence). The CDR3 has 13 amino acids. The V segment lost 7 bases and the J segment 5 bases; nucleotides outside the gene matches: 4. This clonotype came up many times. Its cognate antigen is unknown.

Sequenced material: blood. The V gene is TRBV7-9, the J gene TRBJ2-1, with 8 nucleotides matching TRBD1. The sequence was collected from a man between 60 and 70 years old in good health. Written as DNA, the CDR3 is TGTGCCAGCATACGGGGACAGGACAATGAGCAGTTCTTC. Translated, it gives CASIRGQDNEQFF.